These T cell receptor beta chains were read from a single sample in a study of blood T cell repertoires in COVID-19. The method was immunoSEQ multiplex PCR; TCRdb's version includes in-frame clones alone and lacks a portion of them. The profile covers under 300,000 clones, with almost 85% appearing a single time and 4% taken by the ten largest. Sequenced sample: peripheral blood. Source of these receptors: a man aged 45-65 years with acute or convalescent COVID-19. CDR3s include the opening cysteine and the closing phenylalanine or tryptophan. A D gene is named only where the DNA matches it firmly. Clone size, where shown, is once, few, many, or a class for clones that have expanded.

d_call: TRBD1
clone_size: .
v_call: TRBV5-1
j_call: TRBJ2-7
cdr3_nt: TGCGCCAGCAGCCTGGGACAGGGGAGGGAGCAGTACTTC
cdr3_aa: CASSLGQGREQYF

d_call: .
clone_size: .
v_call: TRBV18
j_call: TRBJ1-1
cdr3_nt: TGTGCCAGCCAGCCCAATCAGAGGGCTTCTGACACTGAAGCTTTCTTT
cdr3_aa: CASQPNQRASDTEAFF

d_call: .
clone_size: .
v_call: TRBV3-1/TRBV3-2
j_call: TRBJ1-2
cdr3_nt: TGTGCCAGCAGCCAAGATGGGCGGGGCTGGGGCTACACCTTC
cdr3_aa: CASSQDGRGWGYTF

d_call: .
clone_size: .
v_call: TRBV10-3
j_call: TRBJ2-3
cdr3_nt: TGTGCCATCAGTGAGGGACTCACAGATACGCAGTATTTT
cdr3_aa: CAISEGLTDTQYF

d_call: .
clone_size: .
v_call: TRBV6-6
j_call: TRBJ2-3
cdr3_nt: TGTGCCAGCAACGACCAGGCAGATACGCAGTATTTT
cdr3_aa: CASNDQADTQYF

d_call: .
clone_size: .
v_call: TRBV12-3/TRBV12-4
j_call: TRBJ1-3
cdr3_nt: TGTGCCAGCAGTTTTGGTCCTAGAAACACCATATATTTT
cdr3_aa: CASSFGPRNTIYF

d_call: TRBD1
clone_size: .
v_call: TRBV6-4
j_call: TRBJ2-7
cdr3_nt: TGTGCCAGCAGTGTGGGACAGGGCGCCTACGAGCAGTACTTC
cdr3_aa: CASSVGQGAYEQYF

d_call: .
clone_size: .
v_call: TRBV11-3
j_call: TRBJ2-2
cdr3_nt: TGTGCCAGCAGCTTAATGGGACACCCGAACACCGGGGAGCTGTTTTTT
cdr3_aa: CASSLMGHPNTGELFF

d_call: .
clone_size: once
v_call: TRBV7-9
j_call: TRBJ1-1
cdr3_nt: TGTGCCAGCAGCTCGCTCGTGGAATGGCGGACTGAAGCTTTCTTT
cdr3_aa: CASSSLVEWRTEAFF

d_call: TRBD1
clone_size: .
v_call: TRBV6-1
j_call: TRBJ1-4
cdr3_nt: TGTGCCAGCAGTGAACGGAGGACAGGGTATGAAAAACTGTTTTTT
cdr3_aa: CASSERRTGYEKLFF

d_call: .
clone_size: .
v_call: TRBV2
j_call: TRBJ2-1
cdr3_nt: TGTGCCAGCAGTAATACAGGGTTTTCCTACAATGAGCAGTTCTTC
cdr3_aa: CASSNTGFSYNEQFF

d_call: TRBD2
clone_size: .
v_call: TRBV18
j_call: TRBJ2-1
cdr3_nt: TGTGCCAGCTCACCCGGGACTAGCGGCCTCAATGAGCAGTTCTTC
cdr3_aa: CASSPGTSGLNEQFF

d_call: TRBD1
clone_size: .
v_call: TRBV10-3
j_call: TRBJ2-5
cdr3_nt: TGTGCCATCAGCCAGGGGGTGGGAGAGACCCAGTACTTC
cdr3_aa: CAISQGVGETQYF

d_call: .
clone_size: .
v_call: TRBV6-1
j_call: TRBJ2-7
cdr3_nt: TGTGCCAGCAGTGAACCGACACTGCGGGACGAGCAGTACTTC
cdr3_aa: CASSEPTLRDEQYF

d_call: .
clone_size: .
v_call: TRBV30
j_call: TRBJ2-4
cdr3_nt: TGTGCCTGGAGTGCGGGTGGGGGGGCCAAAAACATTCAGTACTTC
cdr3_aa: CAWSAGGGAKNIQYF

d_call: TRBD1
clone_size: .
v_call: TRBV7-8
j_call: TRBJ2-7
cdr3_nt: TGTGCCAGCAGCTTAGTCTCAGGACAGGGAGTCTACGAGCAGTACTTC
cdr3_aa: CASSLVSGQGVYEQYF

d_call: .
clone_size: .
v_call: TRBV11-3
j_call: TRBJ2-2
cdr3_nt: TGTGCCAGCAGCTTAGGCTCGCGGGGAAACACCGGGGAGCTGTTTTTT
cdr3_aa: CASSLGSRGNTGELFF

d_call: TRBD2
clone_size: .
v_call: TRBV12-5
j_call: TRBJ2-7
cdr3_nt: TGTGCTAGTGGGGGACTAGCGGGATTCTACGAGCAGTACTTC
cdr3_aa: CASGGLAGFYEQYF

d_call: .
clone_size: .
v_call: TRBV6-5
j_call: TRBJ2-5
cdr3_nt: TGTGCCAGCAGTTCCTCGACAGCCAAGAGGACCCAGTACTTC
cdr3_aa: CASSSSTAKRTQYF

d_call: .
clone_size: .
v_call: TRBV2
j_call: TRBJ1-6
cdr3_nt: TGTGCCAGCAGTCTTGACAACACCCAAAATTCACCCCTCCACTTT
cdr3_aa: CASSLDNTQNSPLHF

d_call: TRBD2
clone_size: once
v_call: TRBV6-2/TRBV6-3
j_call: TRBJ2-7
cdr3_nt: TGTGCCAGCAGTAACCCCTGGAGCGGGGGCCGGTGGGAGCAGTACTTC
cdr3_aa: CASSNPWSGGRWEQYF

d_call: TRBD1
clone_size: .
v_call: TRBV19
j_call: TRBJ1-2
cdr3_nt: TGTGCCAGTAGTACCCCCTCCGCTTGGACAGGGGGTGGCTACACCTTC
cdr3_aa: CASSTPSAWTGGGYTF

d_call: .
clone_size: .
v_call: TRBV5-4
j_call: TRBJ1-6
cdr3_nt: TGTGCCAGCAGCCTCGACAGATATAATTCACCCCTCCACTTT
cdr3_aa: CASSLDRYNSPLHF

d_call: TRBD2
clone_size: .
v_call: TRBV10-3
j_call: TRBJ2-1
cdr3_nt: TGTGCCATGCCCCGGGGGGTCCCCACGCAACGCTACAATGAGCAGTTCTTC
cdr3_aa: CAMPRGVPTQRYNEQFF

d_call: TRBD1
clone_size: .
v_call: TRBV6-5
j_call: TRBJ1-2
cdr3_nt: TGTGCCAGCAGTCCCCAGGGGGCTGGCTATGGCTACACCTTC
cdr3_aa: CASSPQGAGYGYTF

d_call: .
clone_size: .
v_call: TRBV28
j_call: TRBJ1-5
cdr3_nt: TGTGCCAGCAGTTGGGGCCGAAACGATCAGCCCCAGCATTTT
cdr3_aa: CASSWGRNDQPQHF

d_call: .
clone_size: .
v_call: TRBV2
j_call: TRBJ2-1
cdr3_nt: TGTGCCAGCCGGGGGGCATCTACCTACAATGAGCAGTTCTTC
cdr3_aa: CASRGASTYNEQFF

d_call: TRBD1
clone_size: .
v_call: TRBV9
j_call: TRBJ1-6
cdr3_nt: TGTGCCAGCAGCTCAAGGACAGGGGGCACTTCACCCCTCCACTTT
cdr3_aa: CASSSRTGGTSPLHF

d_call: .
clone_size: .
v_call: TRBV24-1
j_call: TRBJ1-2
cdr3_nt: TGTGCCACCAGTGATTCTCAGGACTTCTATGGCTACACCTTC
cdr3_aa: CATSDSQDFYGYTF

d_call: .
clone_size: .
v_call: TRBV19
j_call: TRBJ2-2
cdr3_nt: TGTGCCAGTAGTATCGGGGGCACCGGGGAGCTGTTTTTT
cdr3_aa: CASSIGGTGELFF

d_call: TRBD1
clone_size: .
v_call: TRBV28
j_call: TRBJ1-1
cdr3_nt: TGTGCCAGCAGAATTACAGGGGGCCTCACTGAAGCTTTCTTT
cdr3_aa: CASRITGGLTEAFF

d_call: .
clone_size: .
v_call: TRBV25-1
j_call: TRBJ1-1
cdr3_nt: TGTGCCAGCAGTGGTGGACAGACTGAAGCTTTCTTT
cdr3_aa: CASSGGQTEAFF

d_call: TRBD2
clone_size: .
v_call: TRBV5-1
j_call: TRBJ2-1
cdr3_nt: TGCGCCAGCAGCACCGGACTAGCGGGAAACAATGAGCAGTTCTTC
cdr3_aa: CASSTGLAGNNEQFF